Here is one T cell receptor (beta chain) with its context. Its antigen is unidentified. This entry is derived from a study of shared clonotypes between healthy human individuals. The study, taken as a whole, reports: Among donors, the sharing of clonotypes was expected to be influenced by sequencing depth.

For every subset, genomic DNA was evenly distributed across several immunoSEQ plates. Each PCR replicate run on unsorted PBMC took in about 0.3 ug DNA, about 30,000 T cell genomes. Profiling relied on immunoSEQ multiplex PCR, and the TCRdb table lists in-frame clones only, not all of them. The repertoire holds some 500,000 clones, with 70% to 85% as singletons. The source of this sequence is a woman between 40 and 50 years old in good health. Some clones in this sample may be carry-over from other donors' samples. The material sequenced was PBMCs.

DNA for the CDR3: TGTGCCAGTAGTTCCCGCTACACCGGGGAGCTGTTTTTT. Translating gives CASSSRYTGELFF. The chain links TRBV19 to TRBJ2-2, with D unclear. This CDR3 contains 13 residues. With 5 bases removed from V and 3 bases from J, the gap between germline ends came to 7 bases. Germline lookup yields CDR1 LNHDA and CDR2 SQIVND (reference sequence).